This entry describes one T cell receptor (beta chain). This clonotype was found many times. This clone's antigen is unknown. No base quality information exists; no much larger clone differs at one position. This sample is drawn from a study of neurological immune-mediated disorders (dated 2019 in TCRdb). Some background on the complete study: The study compared peripheral blood TCR-beta repertoires of HTLV-I-associated myelopathy (HAM/TSP) patients, multiple sclerosis patients and healthy controls using UMI-based sequencing. The cohort included 60 to 75 subjects: about 15 with HAM/TSP, about 35 with multiple sclerosis, and 20 or so healthy controls. The 90 to 110 TCR-beta libraries covered PBMC samples along with longitudinal samples, technical triplicates, and paired sorted CD4+ and CD8+ T-cell subsets. What the work shows at the level of the full study, not this receptor alone: TCR clonal expansion was highest in HAM/TSP patients and lowest in MS patients, with MS patients falling below even healthy controls. No identical CDR3 amino acid sequences were shared among expanded clones across subjects, suggesting private TCR-beta repertoires in all groups.

The healthy controls were volunteers from blood banks in Maryland, USA. For the sorted-subset TCR libraries, the starting material was 750,000 to 1,000,000 sorted CD4+ or CD8+ T cells. Peripheral blood was subjected to Ficoll-Hypaque density gradient centrifugation to isolate PBMCs, which were then cryopreserved in liquid nitrogen. The study also sequenced paired sorted CD4+ and CD8+ subsets from healthy controls, HAM/TSP patients and MS patients. cDNA was synthesized by template-switch 5'RACE using a primer carrying a 10-nucleotide random unique molecular identifier by which each TCR transcript was tagged. Each sequencing run produced over 170 million TCR-beta sequences covering 15-18 subjects. Total RNA was extracted with the RNeasy kit. The KAPA Real-time Library Amplification kit was used to amplify TCR-beta VDJ regions with primers for the TCR constant region and the 5'RACE anchor. Sample indexes and Illumina adaptors were added in a first PCR, and a second PCR then increased library yield. After Ampure bead purification, the roughly 650 bp TCR product was size-selected on a 2% E-gel SizeSelection system. Before pooling, library quality was checked on a Bioanalyzer, concentration was measured with Qubit, and libraries were quantified with the Kapa Library Quantification kit. An Illumina HiSeq 2500 sequenced the libraries paired-end 2 x 150 bp. To increase sequence diversity, roughly 24-32% phiX was spiked into each library pool. From the authors' description of their analysis: The quality-filtered reads were processed with the UMI-based MiGEC pipeline, whose error correction step removed more than 80% of the raw TCR sequences. VDJ genes were aligned to IMGT germline references, and clonotypes were defined by unique CDR3 amino acid sequence plus V-J genes. Clonal expansion, Shannon diversity and CDR3 relatedness (CalcPairwiseDistances, ClusterSamples) were evaluated with VDJtools, and phylogenetic trees were built with CLCbio workbench. Expanded clones were defined as having at least 8 unique UMIs, based on coefficient-of-variation modelling across technical triplicates. The raw public reads went through TCRdb reprocessing: fastp at Q25, MiXCR clone calling, in-frame beta chains kept. All rows with the same CDR3 protein become a single entry with the most common DNA and genes. Here the V and J calls rest on TCRdb's processing, not on the authors' analysis. The sample profile shows about 17,000 distinct CDR3 sequences; 3.5% of them were found once. The leading ten clones occupy over 20% of the sample.

The CDR3 starts with the cysteine, ends with the phenylalanine, and has 16 residues. Of all the DNA, just the CDR3 is kept, 48 bases in frame from base 1. V is pruned by 6 bases and J by 0 bases, leaving 6 bases of the junction without a gene match. The germline V gene supplies CDR1 MDHEN and CDR2 SYDVKM. Input material: CD8+ T cells from blood. The sequence was obtained from a woman aged 40 to 50 in good health. The chain is made from TRBV28 and TRBJ2-7; 12 bases in the junction line up with TRBD2. The sequence in DNA is TGTGCCAGCAGACCCTGGACTAGCGGGACCTCCTACGAGCAGTACTTC. Translated, this is CASRPWTSGTSYEQYF.